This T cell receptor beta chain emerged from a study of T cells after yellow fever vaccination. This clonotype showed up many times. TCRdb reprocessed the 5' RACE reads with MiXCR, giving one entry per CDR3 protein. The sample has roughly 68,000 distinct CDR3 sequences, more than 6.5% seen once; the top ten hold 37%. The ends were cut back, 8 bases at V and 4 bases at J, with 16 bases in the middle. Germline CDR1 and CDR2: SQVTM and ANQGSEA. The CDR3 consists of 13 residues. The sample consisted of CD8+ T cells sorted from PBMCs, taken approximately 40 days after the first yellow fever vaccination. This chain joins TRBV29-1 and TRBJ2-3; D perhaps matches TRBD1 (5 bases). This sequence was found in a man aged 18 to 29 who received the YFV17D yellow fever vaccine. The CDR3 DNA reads TGCAGCTCCAGGGTGATTGGGGCAGATACGCAGTATTTT. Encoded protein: CSSRVIGADTQYF.